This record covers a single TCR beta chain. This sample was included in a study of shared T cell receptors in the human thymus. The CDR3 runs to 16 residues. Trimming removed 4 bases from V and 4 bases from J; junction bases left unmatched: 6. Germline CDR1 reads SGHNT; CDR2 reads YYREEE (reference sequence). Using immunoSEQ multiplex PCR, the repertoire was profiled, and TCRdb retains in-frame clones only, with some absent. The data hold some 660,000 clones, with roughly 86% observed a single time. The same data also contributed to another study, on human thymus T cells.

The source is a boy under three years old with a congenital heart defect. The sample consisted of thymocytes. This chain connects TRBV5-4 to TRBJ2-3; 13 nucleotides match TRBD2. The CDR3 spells CASSPWTSGRPDTQYF. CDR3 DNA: TGTGCCAGCAGCCCGTGGACTAGCGGGAGACCAGATACGCAGTATTTT.